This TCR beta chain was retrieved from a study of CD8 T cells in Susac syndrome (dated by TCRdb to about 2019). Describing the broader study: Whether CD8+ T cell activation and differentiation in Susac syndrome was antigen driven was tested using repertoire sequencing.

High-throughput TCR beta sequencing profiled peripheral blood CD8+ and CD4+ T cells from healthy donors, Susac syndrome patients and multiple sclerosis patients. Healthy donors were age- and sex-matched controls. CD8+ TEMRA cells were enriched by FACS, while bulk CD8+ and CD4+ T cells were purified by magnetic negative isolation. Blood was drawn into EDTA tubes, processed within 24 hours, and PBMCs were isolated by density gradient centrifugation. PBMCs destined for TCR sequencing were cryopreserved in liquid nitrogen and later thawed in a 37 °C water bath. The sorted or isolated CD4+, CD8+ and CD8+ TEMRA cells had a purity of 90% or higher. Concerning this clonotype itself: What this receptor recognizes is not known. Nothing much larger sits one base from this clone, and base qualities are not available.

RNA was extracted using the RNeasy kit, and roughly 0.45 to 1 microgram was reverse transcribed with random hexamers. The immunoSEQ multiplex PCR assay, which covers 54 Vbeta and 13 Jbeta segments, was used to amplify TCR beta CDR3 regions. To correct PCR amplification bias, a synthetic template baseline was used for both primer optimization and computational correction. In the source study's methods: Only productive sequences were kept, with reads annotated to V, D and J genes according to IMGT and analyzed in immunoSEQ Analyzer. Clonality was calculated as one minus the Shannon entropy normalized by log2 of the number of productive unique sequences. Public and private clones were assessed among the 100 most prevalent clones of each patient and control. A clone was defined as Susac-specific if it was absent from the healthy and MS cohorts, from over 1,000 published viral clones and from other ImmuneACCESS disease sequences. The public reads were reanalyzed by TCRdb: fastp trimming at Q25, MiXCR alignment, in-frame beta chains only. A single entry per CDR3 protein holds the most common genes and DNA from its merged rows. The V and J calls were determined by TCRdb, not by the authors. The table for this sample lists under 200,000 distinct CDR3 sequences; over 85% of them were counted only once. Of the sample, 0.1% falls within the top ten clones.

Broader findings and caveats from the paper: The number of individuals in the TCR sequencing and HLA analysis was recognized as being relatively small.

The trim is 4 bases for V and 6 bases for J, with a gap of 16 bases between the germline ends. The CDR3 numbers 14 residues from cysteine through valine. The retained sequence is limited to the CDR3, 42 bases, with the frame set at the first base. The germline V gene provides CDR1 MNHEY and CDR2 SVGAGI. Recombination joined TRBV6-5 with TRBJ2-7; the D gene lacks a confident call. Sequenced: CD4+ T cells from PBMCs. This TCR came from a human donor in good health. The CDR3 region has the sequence CASSSYSGWGEQYV. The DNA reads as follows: TGTGCCAGCAGTTCGTACAGTGGATGGGGCGAGCAGTACGTC.